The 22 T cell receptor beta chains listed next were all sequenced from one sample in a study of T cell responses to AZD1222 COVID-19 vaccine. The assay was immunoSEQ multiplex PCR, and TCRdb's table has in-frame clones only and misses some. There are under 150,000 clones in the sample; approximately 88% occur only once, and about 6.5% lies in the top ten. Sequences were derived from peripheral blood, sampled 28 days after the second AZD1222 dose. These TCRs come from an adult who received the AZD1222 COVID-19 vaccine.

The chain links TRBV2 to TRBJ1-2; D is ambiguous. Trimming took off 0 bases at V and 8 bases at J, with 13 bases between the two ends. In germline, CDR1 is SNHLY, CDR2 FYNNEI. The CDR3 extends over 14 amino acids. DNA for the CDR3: TGTGCCAGCAGTGAAGCGAGGGAACAGTGGGGCTACACCTTC. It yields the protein CASSEAREQWGYTF.

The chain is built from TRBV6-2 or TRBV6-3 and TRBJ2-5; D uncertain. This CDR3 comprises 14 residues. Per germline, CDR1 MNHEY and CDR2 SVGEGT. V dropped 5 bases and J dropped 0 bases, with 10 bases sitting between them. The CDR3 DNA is TGTGCCAGCAGTCGAAGGAAGGACCAAGAGACCCAGTACTTC. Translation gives CASSRRKDQETQYF.

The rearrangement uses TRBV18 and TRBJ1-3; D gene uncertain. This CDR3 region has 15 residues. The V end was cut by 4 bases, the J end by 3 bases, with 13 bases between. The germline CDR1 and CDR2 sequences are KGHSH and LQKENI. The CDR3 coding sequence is TGTGCCAGCTCACAGAGCGAGGGCGGTGGAAACACCATATATTTT. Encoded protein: CASSQSEGGGNTIYF.

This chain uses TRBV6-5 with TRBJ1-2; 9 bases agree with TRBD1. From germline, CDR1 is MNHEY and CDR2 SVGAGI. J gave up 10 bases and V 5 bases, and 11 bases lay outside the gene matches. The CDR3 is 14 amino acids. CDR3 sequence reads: CASSRGQGRNFYTF. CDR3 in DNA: TGTGCCAGCAGTAGGGGACAGGGAAGGAACTTCTACACCTTC.

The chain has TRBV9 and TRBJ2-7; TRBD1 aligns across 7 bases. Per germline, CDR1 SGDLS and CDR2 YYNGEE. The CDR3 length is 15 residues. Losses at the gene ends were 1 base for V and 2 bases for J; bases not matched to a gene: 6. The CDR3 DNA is TGTGCCAGCAGCGTACGGGACAGCTCCACCTACGAGCAGTACTTC. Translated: CASSVRDSSTYEQYF.

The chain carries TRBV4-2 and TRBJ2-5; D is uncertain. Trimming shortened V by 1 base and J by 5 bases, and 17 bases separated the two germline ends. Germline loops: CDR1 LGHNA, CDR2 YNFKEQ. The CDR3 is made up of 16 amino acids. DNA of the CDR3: TGTGCCAGCAGCCAAGTTTCCCCCTTAGGCTGGGAGACCCAGTACTTC. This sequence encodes CASSQVSPLGWETQYF.

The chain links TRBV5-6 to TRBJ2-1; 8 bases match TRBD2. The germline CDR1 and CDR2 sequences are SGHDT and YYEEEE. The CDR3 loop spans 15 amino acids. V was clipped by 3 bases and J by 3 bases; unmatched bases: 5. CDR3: CASSSGGAFYNEQFF. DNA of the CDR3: TGTGCCAGCAGCTCCGGGGGGGCCTTCTACAATGAGCAGTTCTTC. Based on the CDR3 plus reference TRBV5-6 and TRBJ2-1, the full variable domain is DAGVTQSPTHLIKTRGQQVTLRCSPKSGHDTVSWYQQALGQGPQFIFQYYEEEERQRGNFPDRFSGHQFPNYSSELNVNALLLGDSALYLCASSSGGAFYNEQFFGPGTRLTVL.

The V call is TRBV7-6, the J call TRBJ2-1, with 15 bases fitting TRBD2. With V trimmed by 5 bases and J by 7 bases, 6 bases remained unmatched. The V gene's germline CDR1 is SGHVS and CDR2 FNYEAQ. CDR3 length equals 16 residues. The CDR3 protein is CASSRRTSGGANEQFF. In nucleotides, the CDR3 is TGTGCCAGCAGCCGACGGACTAGCGGGGGGGCTAATGAGCAGTTCTTC.

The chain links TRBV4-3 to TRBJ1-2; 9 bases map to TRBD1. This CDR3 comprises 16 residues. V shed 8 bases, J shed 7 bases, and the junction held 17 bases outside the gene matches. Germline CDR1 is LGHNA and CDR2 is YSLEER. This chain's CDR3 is CASCLSDNDRGTGYTF. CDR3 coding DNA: TGCGCCAGCTGCCTATCCGATAATGACAGGGGGACTGGCTACACCTTC.

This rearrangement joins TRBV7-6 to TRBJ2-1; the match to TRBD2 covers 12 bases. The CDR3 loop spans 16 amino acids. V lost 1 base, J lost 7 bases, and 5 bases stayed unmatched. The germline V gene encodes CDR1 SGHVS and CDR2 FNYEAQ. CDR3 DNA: TGTGCCAGCAGCTTAGGGACTAGCGGGGTTGGGAATGAGCAGTTCTTC. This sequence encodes CASSLGTSGVGNEQFF.

In DNA form, the CDR3 reads TGTGCCAGCTCAGGGACAAATCGGTATGGCTACACCTTC. It yields the protein CASSGTNRYGYTF. This sequence joins TRBV27 and TRBJ1-2; maybe TRBD1 (6 bases). Between the trimmed V and J ends, which lost 8 bases and 5 bases, there was a span of 15 bases. CDR1 MNHEY and CDR2 SMNVEV come from the germline V gene (reference sequence). CDR3 length: 13 residues.

The DNA for the CDR3 is TGCGCCAGCAGCTTAACCGCTGACAGCTACGAGCAGTACTTC. Translation: CASSLTADSYEQYF. The chain recombines TRBV4-1 with TRBJ2-7; D possibly corresponds to TRBD1 (5 bases). Germline CDR1 reads MGHRA; CDR2 reads YSYEKL. The CDR3 extends over 14 amino acids. V was cut by 5 bases and J by 3 bases, with 14 bases left in between.

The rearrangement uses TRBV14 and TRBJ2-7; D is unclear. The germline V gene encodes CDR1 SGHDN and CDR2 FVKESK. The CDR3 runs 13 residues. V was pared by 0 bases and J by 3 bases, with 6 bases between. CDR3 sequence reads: CASSQDGVYEQYF. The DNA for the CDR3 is TGTGCCAGCAGCCAAGATGGGGTCTACGAGCAGTACTTC.

CDR3 nucleotide sequence: TGTGCCAGCAGGGTGGAACCCGGCTCCTACGAGCAGTACTTC. This translates into CASRVEPGSYEQYF. The J gene is TRBJ2-7, the V gene TRBV27; D is unclear. Germline values: CDR1 MNHEY, CDR2 SMNVEV (reference sequence). The CDR3 runs to 14 residues. V was pared by 6 bases and J by 0 bases, with 12 bases between.

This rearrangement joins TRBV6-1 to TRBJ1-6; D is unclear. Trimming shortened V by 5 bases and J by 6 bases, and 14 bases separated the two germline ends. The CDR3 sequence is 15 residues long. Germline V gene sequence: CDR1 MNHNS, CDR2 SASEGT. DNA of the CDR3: TGTGCCAGCAGTTTGCTGACGGGAGCTAATTCACCCCTCCACTTT. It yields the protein CASSLLTGANSPLHF.

Here the CDR3 reads CASSLGRLYEQYF. DNA for the CDR3: TGTGCCAGCAGTCTAGGGCGCCTCTACGAGCAGTACTTC. V and J are TRBV12-3 or TRBV12-4 and TRBJ2-7; no reliable D call. Trimming took off 5 bases at V and 3 bases at J, with 11 bases between the two ends. The CDR3 has 13 amino acids.

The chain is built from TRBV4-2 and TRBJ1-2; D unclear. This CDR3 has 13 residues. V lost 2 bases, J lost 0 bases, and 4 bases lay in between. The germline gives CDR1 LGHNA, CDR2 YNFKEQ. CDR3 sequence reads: CASSQTANYGYTF. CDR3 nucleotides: TGTGCCAGCAGCCAAACAGCTAACTATGGCTACACCTTC.

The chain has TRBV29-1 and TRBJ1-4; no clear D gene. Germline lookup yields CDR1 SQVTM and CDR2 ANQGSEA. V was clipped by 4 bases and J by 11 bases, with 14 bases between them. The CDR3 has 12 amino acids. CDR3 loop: CSVGREDEKLFF. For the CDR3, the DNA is TGCAGCGTTGGGAGAGAGGACGAGAAACTGTTTTTT.

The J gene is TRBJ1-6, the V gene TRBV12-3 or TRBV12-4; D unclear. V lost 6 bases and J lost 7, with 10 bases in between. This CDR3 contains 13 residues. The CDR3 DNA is TGTGCCAGCAGCCTTGGTCAAAATTCACCCCTCCACTTT. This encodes CASSLGQNSPLHF.

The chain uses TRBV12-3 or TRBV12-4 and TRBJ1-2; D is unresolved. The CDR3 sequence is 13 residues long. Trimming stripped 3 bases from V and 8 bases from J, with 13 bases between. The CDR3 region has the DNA TGTGCCAGCAGTTTGGTCGGTTCAGGCGGCTACACCTTC. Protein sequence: CASSLVGSGGYTF.

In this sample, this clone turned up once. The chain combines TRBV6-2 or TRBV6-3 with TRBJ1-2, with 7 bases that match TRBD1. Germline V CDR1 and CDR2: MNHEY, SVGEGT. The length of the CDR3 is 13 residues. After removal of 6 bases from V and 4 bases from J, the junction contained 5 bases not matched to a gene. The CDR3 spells CASSRTGLYGYTF. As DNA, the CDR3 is TGTGCCAGCAGCAGGACAGGACTCTATGGCTACACCTTC.

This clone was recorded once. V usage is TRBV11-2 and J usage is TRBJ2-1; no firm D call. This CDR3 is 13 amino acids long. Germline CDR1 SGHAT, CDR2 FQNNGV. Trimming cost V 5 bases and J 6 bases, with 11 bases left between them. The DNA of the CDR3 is TGTGCCAGCAGCCTGGGCCTAAGCAATGAGCAGTTCTTC. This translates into CASSLGLSNEQFF.